Shown below are 17 T cell receptor beta chains from a single sample sequenced in a study of blood T cell repertoires in COVID-19 (dated by TCRdb to the early 2020s). The receptor library was made with the immunoSEQ multiplex PCR assay. TCRdb took over this immuneACCESS table, retaining in-frame rearrangements with V and J assigned. Such tables are incomplete; in checked studies, under half of the missing clones stem from an unresolved V gene, and the remainder is unexplained. The sample data list about 150,000 clones, and over 70% of these were observed just once. The top ten clones comprise about 5.7% of the sample. Sample: peripheral blood. The source of these receptors is a man older than 75 with acute or convalescent COVID-19.

On this clone: Within the sample, other DNA sequences also encode this same CDR3. J is TRBJ2-5 and V is TRBV5-1, with 9 nucleotides matching TRBD2. Per germline, CDR1 SGHRS and CDR2 YFSETQ. J was trimmed by 5 bases and V by 0 bases; bases with no gene match: 8. CDR3 length equals 16 residues. As DNA, the CDR3 is TGCGCCAGCAGCTTGGGGGGCGGGGGGGCCTCGGAGACCCAGTACTTC. This codes for CASSLGGGGASETQYF.

The rearrangement joins TRBV6-5 to TRBJ1-2; weak D call: TRBD1 (5 bases). Trimming cost V 2 bases and J 5 bases, with 9 bases left between them. CDR3 length equals 13 residues. CDR1 is MNHEY and CDR2 is SVGAGI in the germline V gene. CDR3 in amino acids: CASSYTAGYGYTF. CDR3 nucleotides: TGTGCCAGCAGTTACACTGCAGGGTATGGCTACACCTTC.

The chain combines TRBV11-2 with TRBJ2-3; possible D gene TRBD2, 6 bases. The CDR3 is made up of 17 amino acids. The ends were cut back, 5 bases at V and 2 bases at J, with 20 bases in the middle. Germline V gives CDR1 SGHAT, CDR2 FQNNGV. In DNA, the CDR3 is TGTGCCAGCAGCGACAGCCGAGGCGGGGCCCTCACAGATACGCAGTATTTT. It yields the protein CASSDSRGGALTDTQYF.

This clone occurred once. The gene calls are TRBV2 and TRBJ2-2, with a weak D call TRBD2 (5 bases). Per the germline V gene, CDR1 is SNHLY and CDR2 is FYNNEI. This CDR3 comprises 13 residues. Trimming left V 3 bases short and J 8 bases short, with 10 bases between. The CDR3 loop reads CASSERVLGELFF. The CDR3 DNA follows: TGTGCCAGCAGTGAGAGGGTTTTGGGGGAGCTGTTTTTT.

This chain joins TRBV2 and TRBJ2-5; unclear D gene. Deletions cut 7 bases from V and 5 bases from J, with 17 bases between. There are 14 residues in the CDR3. The germline V gene encodes CDR1 SNHLY and CDR2 FYNNEI. The CDR3 coding sequence is TGTGCCAGCAACCCCGCGCGCACTCCGGAGACCCAGTACTTC. Residues: CASNPARTPETQYF.

The chain couples TRBV10-3 to TRBJ2-2; 8 bases are shared with TRBD2. Germline loops: CDR1 ENHRY, CDR2 SYGVKD. The CDR3 has 15 residues. V shed 7 bases, J shed 6 bases, and the junction held 10 bases outside the gene matches. CDR3 in DNA: TGTGCCATCAAGCAAGCGGGAGCCTCTCCCGGGGAGCTGTTTTTT. It encodes CAIKQAGASPGELFF.

This chain joins TRBV29-1 and TRBJ2-7; TRBD2 aligns across 8 bases. Germline V gives CDR1 SQVTM, CDR2 ANQGSEA. This CDR3 spans 13 amino acids. Trimming removed 4 bases from V and 4 bases from J; junction bases left unmatched: 6. This chain's CDR3 is CSVGGGNRYEQYF. CDR3 in DNA: TGCAGCGTTGGCGGGGGGAATCGGTACGAGCAGTACTTC.

This chain connects TRBV10-3 to TRBJ2-1, with TRBD1 identical over 7 bases. The CDR3 contains 14 residues. V shed 3 bases and J 9 bases; nucleotides not matched to a gene: 8. The germline V gene has CDR1 ENHRY and CDR2 SYGVKD. In DNA form, the CDR3 reads TGTGCCATCAGTGAAGCCGGGACAGTTGGTGAGCAGTTCTTC. Its translation is CAISEAGTVGEQFF.

The chain joins TRBV4-1 to TRBJ2-7, with no clear D. V shed 1 base and J shed 3 bases, with 10 bases lying between them. Germline lookup yields CDR1 MGHRA and CDR2 YSYEKL. The CDR3 is 14 residues long. The CDR3 DNA is TGCGCCAGCAGCCAAGGGGCCAGAAGCTACGAGCAGTACTTC. Protein sequence: CASSQGARSYEQYF.

This rearrangement joins TRBV5-6 to TRBJ2-5, with D maybe TRBD1 (5 bases). Germline CDR1 reads SGHDT; CDR2 reads YYEEEE. The V gene lost 3 bases and the J gene lost 0 bases, with 12 bases spanning the gap. The CDR3 is 15 residues long. The CDR3 bases are TGTGCCAGCAGCTCAGCAGGGTCGGACCAAGAGACCCAGTACTTC. Protein product: CASSSAGSDQETQYF.

The chain has TRBV25-1 and TRBJ2-5, with TRBD1 as a possible D gene (6 bases). CDR1 MGHDK and CDR2 SYGVNS come from the germline V gene. The CDR3 consists of 15 residues. V lost 1 base to trimming and J lost 2 bases, with 11 bases between them. The CDR3 DNA follows: TGTGCCAGCAGTGAATTTTTAGGGGGACAAGAGACCCAGTACTTC. Encoded protein: CASSEFLGGQETQYF. Supplemented by reference TRBV25-1 and TRBJ2-5, the full variable domain reads EADIYQTPRYLVIGTGKKITLECSQTMGHDKMYWYQQDPGMELHLIHYSYGVNSTEKGDLSSESTVSRIRTEHFPLTLESARPSHTSQYLCASSEFLGGQETQYFGPGTRLLVL.

Ten or more counts support this clone. J is TRBJ1-1 and V is TRBV6-2 or TRBV6-3; the D is unclear. The CDR3 totals 14 residues. Germline-derived CDR1 and CDR2 are MNHEY and SVGEGT. The V end lost 1 base, the J end lost 0 bases, and 6 bases lay between the germline ends. The CDR3 loop reads CASSYLAVNTEAFF. The CDR3 DNA reads as TGTGCCAGCAGTTACTTGGCAGTGAACACTGAAGCTTTCTTT.

CDR3 loop: CASTQQGSNSPLHF. DNA of the CDR3: TGTGCCAGTACCCAACAGGGGTCCAATTCACCCCTCCACTTT. The chain uses TRBV19 and TRBJ1-6, with 7 bases matching TRBD1. Germline assignment: CDR1 LNHDA and CDR2 SQIVND (reference sequence). The junction had 7 bases not matched to a gene; V was cut back by 7 bases and J by 7 bases. The CDR3 length is 14 residues. The complete variable domain, with remaining parts taken from reference TRBV19 and TRBJ1-6, reads DGGITQSPKYLFRKEGQNVTLSCEQNLNHDAMYWYRQDPGQGLRLIYYSQIVNDFQKGDIAEGYSVSREKKESFPLTVTSAQKNPTAFYLCASTQQGSNSPLHFGNGTRLTVT.

The V and J genes are TRBV5-1 and TRBJ2-1, with 11 bases that match TRBD1. The CDR3 loop spans 17 amino acids. V was clipped by 4 bases and J by 6 bases; unmatched bases: 12. Germline lookup yields CDR1 SGHRS and CDR2 YFSETQ. The CDR3: CASSPQPGQGAVNEQFF. Here the CDR3 DNA reads TGCGCCAGCAGCCCCCAACCCGGACAGGGGGCGGTCAATGAGCAGTTCTTC.

V and J are TRBV28 and TRBJ2-4; D not resolved. The germline CDR1 and CDR2 sequences are MDHEN and SYDVKM. Trimming left V 2 bases short and J 15 bases short, with 17 bases between. The CDR3 totals 13 residues. For the CDR3, the DNA is TGTGCCAGCAGTTTAGGTTCCGTGGATAGGAGGTACTTC. Its protein is CASSLGSVDRRYF. The whole variable domain, remainder taken from reference TRBV28 and TRBJ2-4, is DVKVTQSSRYLVKRTGEKVFLECVQDMDHENMFWYRQDPGLGLRLIYFSYDVKMKEKGDIPEGYSVSREKKERFSLILESASTNQTSMYLCASSLGSVDRRYFGAGTRLSVL.

The chain uses TRBV2 and TRBJ2-1, with a tentative D call TRBD1 (6 bases). V lost 4 bases, J lost 3 bases, and 16 bases lay in between. The CDR3 extends over 16 amino acids. Germline-derived CDR1 and CDR2 are SNHLY and FYNNEI. The CDR3 here is CASSVINRGHYNEQFF. The DNA of the CDR3 is TGTGCCAGCAGTGTAATTAACCGGGGACACTACAATGAGCAGTTCTTC.

This clone has just a few counts. The chain is built from TRBV7-2 and TRBJ2-1, with 9 bases aligning to TRBD2. CDR1 is SGHTA and CDR2 is FQGNSA in the germline V gene. V gave up 4 bases and J gave up 7 bases; unmatched junction bases: 8. The CDR3 spans 15 residues. In DNA, the CDR3 is TGTGCCAGCAGCTCCGGGACTAGCTCTTTGAATGAGCAGTTCTTC. As protein: CASSSGTSSLNEQFF. Together with reference TRBV7-2 and TRBJ2-1, the CDR3 gives the full variable domain: GAGVSQSPSNKVTEKGKDVELRCDPISGHTALYWYRQSLGQGLEFLIYFQGNSAPDKSGLPSDRFSAERTGGSVSTLTIQRTQQEDSAVYLCASSSGTSSLNEQFFGPGTRLTVL.